Here is one T cell receptor (beta chain) with its context. As handled by the study authors: The authors estimated nucleated cell counts from reference gene primer amplification. Using immunoSEQ multiplex PCR, the repertoire was profiled, and TCRdb retains in-frame clones only, with some absent. V and J calls and clone size are those listed in that table; D and trimming were worked out from the DNA. The data contain under 200,000 clones, roughly 90% of them seen just once; the ten biggest clones take up about 3.9%. The data stem from a study of blood T cell repertoires in COVID-19. Overall study: COVID-19 samples from acute and convalescent phases originated in the United States, Italy and Spain. PBMCs, B-cell-depleted T cells, or T cells provided the cDNA or gDNA that made up the material.

V shed 4 bases, J shed 8 bases, and the junction held 6 bases outside the gene matches. The germline V gene encodes CDR1 SEHNR and CDR2 FQNEAQ (reference sequence). The CDR3 totals 14 residues. The TCR sequence derives from a woman aged 60-70 years who had recovered from COVID-19. The V call is TRBV7-9, the J call TRBJ1-4; TRBD1 agrees at 8 bases. Sequenced material: peripheral blood. CDR3 region: CASSSRGREEKLFF. In nucleotides, the CDR3 is TGTGCCAGCAGCTCCAGGGGGCGGGAAGAAAAACTGTTTTTT.